A single sample is the source of the 6 T cell receptor beta chains below, sequenced in a study of PD-1 blockade in classical Hodgkin lymphoma. Assay: immunoSEQ multiplex PCR; the TCRdb copy retains only in-frame clones and omits some. The sample has about 46,000 clones; roughly 73% are singletons. Every single patient, without exception, relapsed after autologous stem cell transplantation, and brentuximab vedotin exposure varied. Sequenced here: peripheral blood mononuclear cells (PBMCs), sampled at baseline. Every receptor here comes from a human donor with classical Hodgkin lymphoma.

This clone was seen only once. This chain connects TRBV5-6 to TRBJ2-7; D perhaps matches TRBD2 (6 bases). Germline V gene lookup returns CDR1 SGHDT and CDR2 YYEEEE. The CDR3 totals 14 residues. Trimming took off 6 bases at V and 1 base at J, with 14 bases between the two ends. CDR3 DNA: TGTGCCAGCACCCCTTGGGGGGAATCCTACGAGCAGTACTTC. It codes for CASTPWGESYEQYF.

The V gene is TRBV29-1, the J gene TRBJ2-6; D is possibly TRBD1 (6 bases). Looked up from germline, CDR1 is SQVTM and CDR2 is ANQGSEA. This CDR3 contains 15 residues. The ends were cut back, 1 base at V and 2 bases at J, with 9 bases in the middle. CDR3 DNA: TGCAGCGTTGAAGGGGGGCCCGCTGGGGCCAACGTCCTGACTTTC. Protein: CSVEGGPAGANVLTF.

The chain couples TRBV11-2 to TRBJ1-2; the D gene is possibly TRBD1 (5 bases). The germline V gene encodes CDR1 SGHAT and CDR2 FQNNGV. The CDR3 spans 15 residues. V dropped 4 bases and J dropped 0 bases, with 12 bases sitting between them. The CDR3 DNA follows: TGTGCCAGCAGCTCGGGACCCGGAGCTAACTATGGCTACACCTTC. It yields the protein CASSSGPGANYGYTF.

The V and J genes are TRBV9 and TRBJ2-2, with no clear D. The CDR3 extends over 12 amino acids. V lost 3 bases to trimming and J lost 8 bases, with 8 bases between them. The germline gives CDR1 SGDLS, CDR2 YYNGEE. CDR3 residues: CASSETVGELFF. The CDR3 DNA follows: TGTGCCAGCAGCGAAACGGTAGGGGAGCTGTTTTTT. The whole variable domain, filled in from reference TRBV9 and TRBJ2-2, reads DSGVTQTPKHLITATGQRVTLRCSPRSGDLSVYWYQQSLDQGLQFLIQYYNGEERAKGNILERFSAQQFPDLHSELNLSSLELGDSALYFCASSETVGELFFGEGSRLTVL.

CDR3 sequence: CASSSLGDRNQETQYF. DNA for the CDR3: TGCGCCAGCAGCTCCCTTGGGGACAGGAACCAAGAGACCCAGTACTTC. The J gene is TRBJ2-5, the V gene TRBV5-1; TRBD1 agrees at 8 bases. Losses at the gene ends were 3 bases for V and 0 bases for J; bases not matched to a gene: 7. CDR3 size: 16 residues. Germline V gene lookup returns CDR1 SGHRS and CDR2 YFSETQ.

This chain uses TRBV5-1 with TRBJ2-3; a weak D match, TRBD2 (6 bases). The CDR3 consists of 16 residues. Trimming took off 4 bases at V and 3 bases at J, with 18 bases between the two ends. Germline CDR1 SGHRS, CDR2 YFSETQ. CDR3 DNA: TGCGCCAGCAGCCTTCCGGCGGGGAGAAAGACAGATACGCAGTATTTT. The encoded protein is CASSLPAGRKTDTQYF. The entire variable domain, with the rest obtained from reference TRBV5-1 and TRBJ2-3, is as follows: KAGVTQTPRYLIKTRGQQVTLSCSPISGHRSVSWYQQTPGQGLQFLFEYFSETQRNKGNFPGRFSGRQFSNSRSEMNVSTLELGDSALYLCASSLPAGRKTDTQYFGPGTRLTVL.